This is a list of T cell receptor beta chains from one sample in a study of blood T cell repertoires in COVID-19. The table came from immunoSEQ multiplex PCR; TCRdb's copy has only in-frame clones and leaves some out. The sample lists about 150,000 clones, 80% to 90% occurring once. Sequenced: peripheral blood. The receptors were gathered from a man aged 55 to 69 with acute or convalescent COVID-19. Each CDR3 is given with its conserved first and last residue. The D gene is left open where the match is weak. The size entry is marked missing in some rows and otherwise reads once, few, many or a size class.

D gene: TRBD1
clone size: NA
V gene: TRBV29-1
J gene: TRBJ1-1
CDR3 DNA: TGCAGCGACAAGACAGGGTCGGGTGAAGCTTTCTTT
CDR3 protein: CSDKTGSGEAFF

D gene: NA
clone size: NA
V gene: TRBV20-1
J gene: TRBJ1-5
CDR3 DNA: TGCAGTGCTAGTCGTCCAGGTTTTAATCAGCCCCAGCATTTT
CDR3 protein: CSASRPGFNQPQHF

D gene: NA
clone size: once
V gene: TRBV15
J gene: TRBJ2-3
CDR3 DNA: TGTGCCACCAGCCTGACTCCGCCGCCCACAGATACGCAGTATTTT
CDR3 protein: CATSLTPPPTDTQYF

D gene: NA
clone size: few
V gene: TRBV7-7
J gene: TRBJ2-1
CDR3 DNA: TGTGCTAGCAGCCAGCGGGTACGACAGTACAATGAGCAGTTCTTC
CDR3 protein: CASSQRVRQYNEQFF

D gene: NA
clone size: NA
V gene: TRBV2
J gene: TRBJ1-6
CDR3 DNA: TGTGCCAGCAGGGGACTTAGCGGTACTAGCTCCTATAATTCACCCCTCCACTTT
CDR3 protein: CASRGLSGTSSYNSPLHF

D gene: NA
clone size: NA
V gene: TRBV10-1
J gene: TRBJ2-1
CDR3 DNA: TGCGCCAGCAGTGAGGATGGGACAGCGGGGGAGTTCTTC
CDR3 protein: CASSEDGTAGEFF

D gene: TRBD1
clone size: once
V gene: TRBV3-1/TRBV3-2
J gene: TRBJ1-1
CDR3 DNA: TGTGCCAGCAGCGCCGGGACAGGGTCTACTGAAGCTTTCTTT
CDR3 protein: CASSAGTGSTEAFF

D gene: NA
clone size: NA
V gene: TRBV2
J gene: TRBJ2-3
CDR3 DNA: TGTGCCAGCACTGGGGGCCGGACAGATACGCAGTATTTT
CDR3 protein: CASTGGRTDTQYF

D gene: TRBD1
clone size: NA
V gene: TRBV12-5
J gene: TRBJ2-1
CDR3 DNA: TGTGCTAGTGGTTTGGCCCGGGACAGATACAATGAGCAGTTCTTC
CDR3 protein: CASGLARDRYNEQFF

D gene: NA
clone size: NA
V gene: TRBV7-7
J gene: TRBJ2-5
CDR3 DNA: TGTGCTAGCAGCTTAGGAGGAGGTCTGGGGGCAACCCAGTACTTC
CDR3 protein: CASSLGGGLGATQYF

D gene: NA
clone size: NA
V gene: TRBV12-3/TRBV12-4
J gene: TRBJ1-2
CDR3 DNA: TGTGCCAGCGAGCAGGGCACGGGCGGCTACACCTTC
CDR3 protein: CASEQGTGGYTF

D gene: NA
clone size: NA
V gene: TRBV19
J gene: TRBJ1-5
CDR3 DNA: TGTGCCAGTAGTATCCCGTCAGGTGTTCAGCCCCAGCATTTT
CDR3 protein: CASSIPSGVQPQHF

D gene: NA
clone size: NA
V gene: TRBV5-1
J gene: TRBJ1-3
CDR3 DNA: TGCGCCAGCAGCCCGGAGGGGAATTCTGGAAACACCATATATTTT
CDR3 protein: CASSPEGNSGNTIYF

D gene: TRBD1
clone size: once
V gene: TRBV4-2
J gene: TRBJ2-6
CDR3 DNA: TGTGCCAGCAGCCAAGAGGGCCTTTCCCGACAGGGGAACTTTGGTGGGGCCAACGTCCTGACTTTC
CDR3 protein: CASSQEGLSRQGNFGGANVLTF

D gene: TRBD1
clone size: NA
V gene: TRBV19
J gene: TRBJ1-5
CDR3 DNA: TGTGCCAGTAGTATCGACAGGGGGTGGAATCAGCCCCAGCATTTT
CDR3 protein: CASSIDRGWNQPQHF

D gene: NA
clone size: NA
V gene: TRBV6-4
J gene: TRBJ2-1
CDR3 DNA: TGTGCCAGCTGCGGCTCCCTCCTTAATGAGCAGTTCTTC
CDR3 protein: CASCGSLLNEQFF